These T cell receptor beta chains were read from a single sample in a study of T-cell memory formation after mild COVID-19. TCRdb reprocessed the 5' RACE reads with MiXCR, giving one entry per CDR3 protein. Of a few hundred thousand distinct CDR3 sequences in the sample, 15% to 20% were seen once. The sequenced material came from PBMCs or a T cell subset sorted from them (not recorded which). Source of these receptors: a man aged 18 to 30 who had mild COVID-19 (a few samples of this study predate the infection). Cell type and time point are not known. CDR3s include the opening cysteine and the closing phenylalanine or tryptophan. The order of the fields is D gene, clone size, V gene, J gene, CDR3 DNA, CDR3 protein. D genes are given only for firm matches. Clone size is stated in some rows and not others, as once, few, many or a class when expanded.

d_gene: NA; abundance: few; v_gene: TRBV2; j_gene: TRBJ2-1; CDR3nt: TGTGCCAGCAGTGCGACAGGTGGGGCCTACAATGAGCAGTTCTTC; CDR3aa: CASSATGGAYNEQFF
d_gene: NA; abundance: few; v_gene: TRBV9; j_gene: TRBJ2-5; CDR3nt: TGTGCCAGCAGCGTAGGAGGGGGGCCCCAAGAGACCCAGTACTTC; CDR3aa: CASSVGGGPQETQYF
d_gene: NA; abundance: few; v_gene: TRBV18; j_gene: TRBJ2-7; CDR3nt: TGTGCCAGCTCGTACTCAATGTGGGGAGGCGAGCAGTACTTC; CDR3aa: CASSYSMWGGEQYF
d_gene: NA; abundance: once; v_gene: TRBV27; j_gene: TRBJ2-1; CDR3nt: TGTGCCAGCAGTTTTTACGACGGCTCCTACAATGAGCAGTTCTTC; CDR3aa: CASSFYDGSYNEQFF
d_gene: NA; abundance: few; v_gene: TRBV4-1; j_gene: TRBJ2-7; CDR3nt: TGCGCCAGCAGCCAAGGTATTCTCAGCTCCTACGAGCAGTACTTC; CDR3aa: CASSQGILSSYEQYF
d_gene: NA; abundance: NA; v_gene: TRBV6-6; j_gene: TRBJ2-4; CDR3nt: TGTGCCAGCAGGGAGGCGCAGGCCAAAAACATTCAGTACTTC; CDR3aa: CASREAQAKNIQYF
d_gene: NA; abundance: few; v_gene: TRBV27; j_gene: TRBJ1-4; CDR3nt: TGTGCCAGCAGTCCGGAGGGCGGAAATGAAAAACTGTTTTTT; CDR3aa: CASSPEGGNEKLFF
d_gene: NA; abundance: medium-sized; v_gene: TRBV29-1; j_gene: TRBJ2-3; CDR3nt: TGCAGCGTTGGAATTAGCGGAAGGACAGATACGCAGTATTTT; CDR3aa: CSVGISGRTDTQYF
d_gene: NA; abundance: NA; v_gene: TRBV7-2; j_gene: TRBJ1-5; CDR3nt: TGTGCCAGCAGCCCCCGACAGGCCTATCAGCCCCAGCATTTT; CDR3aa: CASSPRQAYQPQHF
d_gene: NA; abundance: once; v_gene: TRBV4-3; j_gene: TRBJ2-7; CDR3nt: TGCGCCAGCAGCCAAGATCGGCGATTGAGTTCTGCCTACGAGCAGTACTTC; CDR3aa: CASSQDRRLSSAYEQYF
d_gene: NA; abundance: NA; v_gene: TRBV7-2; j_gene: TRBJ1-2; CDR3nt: TGTGCCAGCAGCCACCGGGACGGGACTAACTATGGCTACACCTTC; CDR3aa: CASSHRDGTNYGYTF
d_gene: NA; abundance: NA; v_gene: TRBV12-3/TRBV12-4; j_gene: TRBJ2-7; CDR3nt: TGTGCCAGCAGCCCCACGAGGGGTTACGAGCAGTACTTC; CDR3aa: CASSPTRGYEQYF
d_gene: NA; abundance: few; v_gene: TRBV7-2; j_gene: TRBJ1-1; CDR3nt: TGTGCCAGCAGCTCCACCCCGGCCCCACGGGGAGCTTTCTTT; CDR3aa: CASSSTPAPRGAFF
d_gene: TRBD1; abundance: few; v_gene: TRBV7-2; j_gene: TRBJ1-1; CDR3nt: TGTGCCAGCAGCGTAGGACAGGTTTATTTTACTGAAGCTTTCTTT; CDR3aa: CASSVGQVYFTEAFF